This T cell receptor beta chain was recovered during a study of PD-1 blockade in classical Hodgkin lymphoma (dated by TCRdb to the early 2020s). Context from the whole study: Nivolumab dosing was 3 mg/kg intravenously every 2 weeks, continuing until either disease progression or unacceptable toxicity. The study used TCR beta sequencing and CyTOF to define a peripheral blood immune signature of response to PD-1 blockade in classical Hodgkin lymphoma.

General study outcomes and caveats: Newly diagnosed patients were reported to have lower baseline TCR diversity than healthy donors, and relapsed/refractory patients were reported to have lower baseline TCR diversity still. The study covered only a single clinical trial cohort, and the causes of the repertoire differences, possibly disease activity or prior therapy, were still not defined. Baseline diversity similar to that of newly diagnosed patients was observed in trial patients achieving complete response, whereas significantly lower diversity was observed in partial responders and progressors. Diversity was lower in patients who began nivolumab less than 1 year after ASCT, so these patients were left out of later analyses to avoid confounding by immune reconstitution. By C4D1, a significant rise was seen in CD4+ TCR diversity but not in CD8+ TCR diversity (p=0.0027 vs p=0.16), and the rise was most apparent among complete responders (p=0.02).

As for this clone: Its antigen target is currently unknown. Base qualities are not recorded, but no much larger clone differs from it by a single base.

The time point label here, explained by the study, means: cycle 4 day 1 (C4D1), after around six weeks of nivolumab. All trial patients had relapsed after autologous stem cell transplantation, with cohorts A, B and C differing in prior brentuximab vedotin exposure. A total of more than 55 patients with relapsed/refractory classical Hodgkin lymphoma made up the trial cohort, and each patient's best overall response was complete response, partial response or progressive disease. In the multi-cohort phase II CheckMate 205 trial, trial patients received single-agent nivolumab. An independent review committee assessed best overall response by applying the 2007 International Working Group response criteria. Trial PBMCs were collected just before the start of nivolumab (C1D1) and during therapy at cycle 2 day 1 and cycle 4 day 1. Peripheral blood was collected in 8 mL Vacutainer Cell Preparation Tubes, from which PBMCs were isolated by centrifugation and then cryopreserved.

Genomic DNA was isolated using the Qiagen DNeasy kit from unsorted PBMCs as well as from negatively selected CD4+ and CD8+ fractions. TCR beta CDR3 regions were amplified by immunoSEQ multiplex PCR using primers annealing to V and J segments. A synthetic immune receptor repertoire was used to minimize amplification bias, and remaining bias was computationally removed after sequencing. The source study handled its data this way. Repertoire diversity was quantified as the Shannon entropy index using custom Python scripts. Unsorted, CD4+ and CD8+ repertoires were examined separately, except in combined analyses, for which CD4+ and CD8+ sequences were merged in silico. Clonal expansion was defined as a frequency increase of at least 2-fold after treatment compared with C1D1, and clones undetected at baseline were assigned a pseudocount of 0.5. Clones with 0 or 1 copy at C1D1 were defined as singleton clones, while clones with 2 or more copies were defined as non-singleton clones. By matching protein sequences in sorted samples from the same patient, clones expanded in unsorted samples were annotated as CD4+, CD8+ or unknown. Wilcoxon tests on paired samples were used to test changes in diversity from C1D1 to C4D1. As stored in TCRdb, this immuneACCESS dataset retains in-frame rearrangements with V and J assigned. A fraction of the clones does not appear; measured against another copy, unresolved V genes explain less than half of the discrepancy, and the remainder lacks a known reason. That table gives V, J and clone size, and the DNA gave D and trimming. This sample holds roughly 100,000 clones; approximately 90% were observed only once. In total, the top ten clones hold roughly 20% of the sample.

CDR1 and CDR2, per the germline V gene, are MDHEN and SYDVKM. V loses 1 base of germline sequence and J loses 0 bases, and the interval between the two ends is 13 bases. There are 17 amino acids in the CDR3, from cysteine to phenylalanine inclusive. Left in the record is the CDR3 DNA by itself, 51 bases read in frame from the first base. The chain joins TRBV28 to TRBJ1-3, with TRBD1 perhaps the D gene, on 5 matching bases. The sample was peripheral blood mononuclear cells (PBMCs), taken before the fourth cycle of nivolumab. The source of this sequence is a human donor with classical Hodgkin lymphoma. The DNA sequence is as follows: TGTGCCAGCAGTTTATATCCCTCCGGGGCCTCTGGAAACACCATATATTTT. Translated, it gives CASSLYPSGASGNTIYF.